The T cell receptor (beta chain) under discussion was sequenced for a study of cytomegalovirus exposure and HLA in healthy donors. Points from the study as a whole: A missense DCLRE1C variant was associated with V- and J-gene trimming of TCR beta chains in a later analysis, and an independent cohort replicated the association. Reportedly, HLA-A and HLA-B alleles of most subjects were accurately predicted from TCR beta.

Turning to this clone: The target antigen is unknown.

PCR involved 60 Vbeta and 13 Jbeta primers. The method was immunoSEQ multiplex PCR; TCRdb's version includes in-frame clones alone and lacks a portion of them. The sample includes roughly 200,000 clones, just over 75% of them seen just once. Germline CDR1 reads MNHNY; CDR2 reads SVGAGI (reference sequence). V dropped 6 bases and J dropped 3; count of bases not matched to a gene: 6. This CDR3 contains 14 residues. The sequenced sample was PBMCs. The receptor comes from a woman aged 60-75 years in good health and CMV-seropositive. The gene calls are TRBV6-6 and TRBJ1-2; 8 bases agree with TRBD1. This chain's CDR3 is CASSLTGEDYGYTF. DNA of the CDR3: TGTGCCAGCAGCTTGACAGGGGAGGACTATGGCTACACCTTC.